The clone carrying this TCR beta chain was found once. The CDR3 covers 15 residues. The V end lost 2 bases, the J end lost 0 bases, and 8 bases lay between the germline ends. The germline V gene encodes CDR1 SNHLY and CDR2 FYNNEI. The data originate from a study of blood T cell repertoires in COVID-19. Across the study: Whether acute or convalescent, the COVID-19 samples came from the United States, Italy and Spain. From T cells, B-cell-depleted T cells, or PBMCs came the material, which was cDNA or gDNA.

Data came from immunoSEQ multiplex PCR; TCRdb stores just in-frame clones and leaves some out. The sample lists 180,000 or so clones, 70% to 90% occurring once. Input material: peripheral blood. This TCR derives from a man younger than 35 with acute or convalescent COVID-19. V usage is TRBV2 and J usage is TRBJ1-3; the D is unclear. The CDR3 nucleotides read TGTGCCAGCAGTGAAATTAACTTCTCTGGAAACACCATATATTTT. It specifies CASSEINFSGNTIYF.